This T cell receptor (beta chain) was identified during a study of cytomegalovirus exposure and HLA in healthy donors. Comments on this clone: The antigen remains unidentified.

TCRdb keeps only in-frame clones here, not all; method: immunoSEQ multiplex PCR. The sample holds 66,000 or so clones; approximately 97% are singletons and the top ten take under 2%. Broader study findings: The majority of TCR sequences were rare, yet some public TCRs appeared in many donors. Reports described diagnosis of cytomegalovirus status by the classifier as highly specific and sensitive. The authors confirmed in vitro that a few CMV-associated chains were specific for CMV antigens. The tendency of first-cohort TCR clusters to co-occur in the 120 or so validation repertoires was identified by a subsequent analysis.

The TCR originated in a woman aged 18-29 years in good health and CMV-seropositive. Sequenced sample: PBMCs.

CDR3 sequence (DNA): TGTGCCAGCAGCCAACAAGGCGCGCGGATGACCTATGGCTACACCTTC. Residues: CASSQQGARMTYGYTF. This chain connects TRBV16 to TRBJ1-2; D is unresolved. Germline loops: CDR1 KGHSY, CDR2 FQNENV. This CDR3 contains 16 residues. Trimming stripped 2 bases from V and 4 bases from J, with 17 bases between.